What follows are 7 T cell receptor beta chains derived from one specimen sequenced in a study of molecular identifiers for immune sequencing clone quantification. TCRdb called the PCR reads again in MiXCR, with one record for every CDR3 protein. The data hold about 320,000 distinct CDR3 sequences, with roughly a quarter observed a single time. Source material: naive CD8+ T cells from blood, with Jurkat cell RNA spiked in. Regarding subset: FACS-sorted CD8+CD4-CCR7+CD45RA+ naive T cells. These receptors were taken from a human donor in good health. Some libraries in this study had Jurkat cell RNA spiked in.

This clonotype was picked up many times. The CDR3 loop is CASSQRGSLAEAFF. CDR3 DNA: TGCGCCAGCAGCCAACGGGGGTCCTTGGCTGAAGCTTTCTTT. J is TRBJ1-1 and V is TRBV4-3; D might be TRBD1 (5 bases). The V gene lost 2 bases and the J gene lost 6 bases, with 13 bases spanning the gap. The CDR3 length is 14 residues. Germline CDR1 LGHNA, CDR2 YSLEER.

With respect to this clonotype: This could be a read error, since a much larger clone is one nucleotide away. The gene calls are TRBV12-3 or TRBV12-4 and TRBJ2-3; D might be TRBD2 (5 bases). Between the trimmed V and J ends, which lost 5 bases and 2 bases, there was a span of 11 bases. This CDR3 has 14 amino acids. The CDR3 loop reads CASSSRGNTDTQYF. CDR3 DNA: TGTGCCAGCAGTAGTAGAGGGAACACAGATACGCAGTATTTT.

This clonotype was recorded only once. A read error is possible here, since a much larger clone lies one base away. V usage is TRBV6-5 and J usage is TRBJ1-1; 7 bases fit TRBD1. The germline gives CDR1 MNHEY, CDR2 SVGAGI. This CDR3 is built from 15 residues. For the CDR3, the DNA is TGTGCCAGCAGTTACTCGAGGGGGCAGGGCACTGAAGCTTACTTT. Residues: CASSYSRGQGTEAYF.

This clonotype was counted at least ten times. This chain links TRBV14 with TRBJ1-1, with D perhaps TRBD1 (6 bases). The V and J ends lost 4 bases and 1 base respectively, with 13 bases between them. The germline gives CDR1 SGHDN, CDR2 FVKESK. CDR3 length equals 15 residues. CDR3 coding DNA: TGTGCCAGCAGCCCGGGGGGGCCAACGAACACTGAAGCTTTCTTT. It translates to CASSPGGPTNTEAFF.

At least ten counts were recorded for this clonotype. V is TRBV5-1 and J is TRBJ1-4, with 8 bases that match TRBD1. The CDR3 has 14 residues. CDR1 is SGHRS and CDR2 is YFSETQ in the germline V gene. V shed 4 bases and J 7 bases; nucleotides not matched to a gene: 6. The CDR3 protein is CASSLGQGSEKLFF. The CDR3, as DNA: TGCGCCAGCAGCCTAGGACAGGGTAGTGAAAAACTGTTTTTT. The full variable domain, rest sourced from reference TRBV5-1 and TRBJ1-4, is KAGVTQTPRYLIKTRGQQVTLSCSPISGHRSVSWYQQTPGQGLQFLFEYFSETQRNKGNFPGRFSGRQFSNSRSEMNVSTLELGDSALYLCASSLGQGSEKLFFGSGTQLSVL.

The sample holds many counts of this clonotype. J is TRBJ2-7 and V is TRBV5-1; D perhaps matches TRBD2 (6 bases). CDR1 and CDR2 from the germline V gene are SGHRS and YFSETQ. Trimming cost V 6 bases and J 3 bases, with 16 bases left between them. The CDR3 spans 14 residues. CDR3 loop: CASKEGPGGYEQYF. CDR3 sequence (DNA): TGCGCCAGCAAGGAAGGCCCCGGGGGCTACGAGCAGTACTTC.

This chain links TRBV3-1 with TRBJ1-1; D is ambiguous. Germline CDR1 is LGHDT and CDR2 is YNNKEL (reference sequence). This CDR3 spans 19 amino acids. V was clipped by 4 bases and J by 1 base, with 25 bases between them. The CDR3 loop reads CASSPRFFSTAVRNTEAFF. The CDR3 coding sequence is TGTGCCAGCAGCCCGCGCTTTTTTAGTACAGCCGTAAGGAACACTGAAGCTTTCTTT. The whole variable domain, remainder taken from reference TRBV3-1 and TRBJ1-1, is DTAVSQTPKYLVTQMGNDKSIKCEQNLGHDTMYWYKQDSKKFLKIMFSYNNKELIINETVPNRFSPKSPDKAHLNLHINSLELGDSAVYFCASSPRFFSTAVRNTEAFFGQGTRLTVV.